A single T cell receptor beta chain is shown here with its context. This CDR3 has 13 residues. CDR1 and CDR2 from the germline V gene are SEHNR and FQNEAQ (reference sequence). V gave up 3 bases and J gave up 4 bases, with 10 bases separating them. This record comes from a study of blood T cell repertoires in COVID-19. Whole-study context: Whether acute or convalescent, the COVID-19 samples came from the United States, Italy and Spain. In each case, the material was cDNA or gDNA derived from T cells, B-cell-depleted T cells, or PBMCs.

Under the authors' procedure: Researchers report that nucleated cell counts were estimated from reference gene primer amplification. Only in-frame clones appear in the TCRdb table, and some are missing; sequencing was by immunoSEQ multiplex PCR. Clone size and V and J calls were adopted from that table, with D and trimming inferred from the DNA. The data show 100,000 or so clones, with roughly 84% seen just once and more than 2% held by the top ten. The sample consisted of peripheral blood. This chain links TRBV7-9 with TRBJ2-7, with TRBD1 as a possible D gene (5 bases). The receptor was isolated from a human donor in a cohort sampled during active COVID-19. The CDR3 DNA is TGTGCCAGCAGCTTGACAGACCGGTACGAGCAGTACTTC. This translates into CASSLTDRYEQYF.